The rows below give T cell receptor beta chains drawn from one sample of a study of regulatory and conventional T cells in RAG deficiency. TCRdb's copy holds only in-frame clones and misses some; the assay was immunoSEQ multiplex PCR. The repertoire includes about 9,500 clones, roughly 90% of them detected once, and over 1% sits in the top ten. Separately, the same data were catalogued under a study of regulatory T cells.

Sequenced: Tregs sorted from blood. These receptors all come from a human donor in good health. Each CDR3 is given with its conserved first and last residue. A D gene is named only where the DNA matches it firmly. Expanded clones get a size class; other rows say once, few or many, or leave the size out.

clone_size	v_call	j_call	d_call	cdr3_aa	cdr3_nt
once	TRBV29-1	TRBJ1-1	TRBD1	CSARQGVNTEAFF	TGCAGCGCCAGACAGGGGGTCAACACTGAAGCTTTCTTT
-	TRBV6-1	TRBJ1-4	TRBD1	CASSTGEKLFF	TGTGCCAGCAGCACAGGGGAGAAACTGTTTTTT
few	TRBV28	TRBJ2-7	-	CASSTHYEQYF	TGTGCCAGCAGCACTCACTACGAGCAGTACTTC
-	TRBV28	TRBJ1-2	-	CATRSTVFRGYTF	TGTGCCACCCGAAGCACAGTCTTTCGTGGCTACACCTTC
-	TRBV5-6	TRBJ2-7	TRBD1	CASSLGQGFSYEQYF	TGTGCCAGCAGCTTGGGACAGGGGTTTTCCTACGAGCAGTACTTC
-	TRBV10-1	TRBJ2-3	TRBD2	CASSETAGTSGSTDTQYF	TGCGCCAGCAGTGAGACGGCCGGGACTAGCGGGAGCACAGATACGCAGTATTTT
-	TRBV13	TRBJ1-3	-	CASSLGGGWSGNTIYF	TGTGCCAGCAGCTTAGGCGGGGGATGGTCTGGAAACACCATATATTTT
-	TRBV2	TRBJ2-3	-	CASRGPRAEVVDTQYF	TGTGCCAGCAGGGGACCTCGTGCGGAAGTCGTAGATACGCAGTATTTT
-	TRBV6-1	TRBJ2-7	-	CASSEEAYEQYF	TGTGCCAGCAGTGAAGAGGCCTACGAGCAGTACTTC
-	TRBV28	TRBJ1-1	-	CASRGTIGSNTEAFF	TGTGCCAGCAGGGGGACAATTGGGTCGAACACTGAAGCTTTCTTT
-	TRBV9	TRBJ1-2	-	CASSKRGARGYTF	TGTGCCAGCAGCAAGAGGGGGGCGCGAGGCTACACCTTC
few	TRBV4-1	TRBJ1-4	-	CASSQDVRDEKLFF	TGCGCCAGCAGCCAAGATGTGCGGGATGAAAAACTGTTTTTT
-	TRBV7-3	TRBJ1-1	-	CASSPAGSGEAFF	TGTGCCAGCAGCCCCGCCGGAAGTGGTGAAGCTTTCTTT
-	TRBV4-2	TRBJ2-2	-	CASSHPPYGAGERTGELFF	TGTGCCAGCAGCCATCCCCCCTATGGGGCGGGTGAGCGGACCGGGGAGCTGTTTTTT
few	TRBV5-1	TRBJ2-1	-	CASSFEGGYNEQFF	TGCGCCAGCAGCTTTGAGGGGGGGTACAATGAGCAGTTCTTC
-	TRBV4-1	TRBJ2-7	TRBD2	CASSQDGGTSGSYEQYF	TGCGCCAGCAGCCAAGACGGGGGGACTAGCGGCTCCTACGAGCAGTACTTC
-	TRBV29-1	TRBJ2-7	TRBD2	CSADGGGATGYEQYF	TGCAGCGCCGATGGCGGGGGGGCGACGGGGTACGAGCAGTACTTC
-	TRBV9	TRBJ1-4	-	CASSVGQGRATNEKLFF	TGTGCCAGCAGCGTAGGTCAGGGGAGAGCAACTAATGAAAAACTGTTTTTT
-	TRBV5-6	TRBJ1-4	TRBD1	CASSSTGAATSTNEKLFF	TGTGCCAGCAGCAGCACAGGGGCCGCAACTTCAACTAATGAAAAACTGTTTTTT
-	TRBV7-2	TRBJ2-1	-	CASSLPANEQFF	TGTGCCAGCAGCCTGCCTGCCAATGAGCAGTTCTTC
-	TRBV27	TRBJ1-1	TRBD1	CASNRQGPNTEAFF	TGTGCCAGCAACCGACAGGGACCGAACACTGAAGCTTTCTTT